This T cell receptor (beta chain) was documented in a study of shared clonotypes between healthy human individuals. About the study: Serving as donors were a couple of women and three men, whose ages spanned 18 to 49. The study used three CD4 naive, three CD4 memory, two CD8 naive and one CD8 memory plate per donor.

Study-level results: Non-shared clonotypes were found to have lower generation probabilities than the clonotypes that were shared by all four of the sorted-subset donors.

Authors' analysis steps: Junction-only immunoSEQ data arrived without quality scores, meaning filtering differed. Libraries were prepared by immunoSEQ multiplex PCR; TCRdb keeps only in-frame clonotypes and omits some of them. V, J and clone size derive from that table, while D and trimming were established from the DNA sequence. The data contain hundreds of thousands of clones, approximately 96% of them seen just once; the ten biggest clones take up about 0.11%. The CDR3 has 11 residues. The germline V and J ends were trimmed by 5 bases and 4 bases, with 6 bases remaining between them. From germline, CDR1 is SEHNR and CDR2 FQNEAQ (reference sequence). CD45RO-negative, CCR7-selected cells formed the naive CD8 fraction, which excluded terminally differentiated effector memory CD45RA+ cells. Details on this clone: What it recognizes is unknown. Within the sample, other DNA sequences also encode this same CDR3.

The material sequenced was naive CD8+ T cells sorted from blood. The chain combines TRBV7-9 with TRBJ2-7; D gene uncertain. This clonotype originated in a woman aged 25-40 years in good health. CDR3 protein: CASSLEYEQYF. The CDR3 region has the DNA TGTGCCAGCAGCCTCGAATACGAGCAGTACTTC.